Shown below are 31 T cell receptor beta chains from a single sample sequenced in a study of T cells of healthy individuals. A single record per CDR3 protein comes from TCRdb applying MiXCR to the 5' RACE reads. Seen here are 60,000 to 75,000 distinct CDR3 sequences, about a sixth observed once, and the top ten hold around 5%. The receptors come from a human donor in good health.

This clonotype came up many times. The chain carries TRBV5-4 and TRBJ2-3; 7 bases map to TRBD2. This CDR3 spans 16 amino acids. Losses at the gene ends were 4 bases for V and 0 bases for J; bases not matched to a gene: 8. Looked up from germline, CDR1 is SGHNT and CDR2 is YYREEE (reference sequence). The CDR3 spells CASSDGRRDSTDTQYF. CDR3 in DNA: TGTGCCAGCAGCGACGGGAGGCGGGATAGCACAGATACGCAGTATTTT.

This clonotype appeared a few times. V gene TRBV12-2 combines with J gene TRBJ2-1. TRBV12-2 is shown as a pseudogene. This CDR3 contains 16 residues. CDR3 bases: TGTGCAAGTCGCTTAGTAAGGAAGCACTTCTACAATGAGCAGTTCTTC. This sequence encodes CASRLVRKHFYNEQFF.

This clonotype appeared many times. This chain joins TRBV11-1 and TRBJ2-1, with 11 bases identical to TRBD2. The germline gives CDR1 SGHAT, CDR2 FQDESV (reference sequence). J gave up 3 bases and V 4 bases, and 5 bases lay outside the gene matches. There are 16 residues in the CDR3. CDR3 in amino acids: CASSSLAGGFYNEQFF. The DNA for the CDR3 is TGTGCCAGCAGCTCGCTAGCGGGAGGATTCTACAATGAGCAGTTCTTC.

The chain is built from TRBV4-1 and TRBJ2-3; D assignment may be TRBD1 or TRBD2 (5 bases each). Trimming took off 2 bases at V and 6 bases at J, with 18 bases between the two ends. The CDR3 has 16 amino acids. CDR1 is MGHRA and CDR2 is YSYEKL in the germline V gene. The CDR3 nucleotides read TGCGCCAGCAGCCAACCCATAGGGGAGCGGAGGGATACGCAGTATTTT. Translation gives CASSQPIGERRDTQYF.

This clonotype was counted many times. The chain uses TRBV7-2 and TRBJ1-5; D unresolved. The CDR3 spans 14 residues. Germline V gene sequence: CDR1 SGHTA, CDR2 FQGNSA. The V end lost 1 base, the J end lost 2 bases, and 6 bases lay between the germline ends. The CDR3 coding sequence is TGTGCCAGCAGCTTAGAGGGAGGCAATCAGCCCCAGCATTTT. It codes for CASSLEGGNQPQHF.

The chain carries TRBV7-6 and TRBJ2-3; D is uncertain. V shed 4 bases and J shed 0 bases, with 14 bases lying between them. In germline, CDR1 is SGHVS, CDR2 FNYEAQ. The CDR3 loop spans 16 amino acids. CDR3 region: CASSYLLSQSTDTQYF. For the CDR3, the DNA is TGTGCCAGCAGCTACCTCCTCTCCCAGAGCACAGATACGCAGTATTTT. Using reference TRBV7-6 and TRBJ2-3 for the parts outside the CDR3, the full variable domain is GAGVSQSPRYKVTKRGQDVALRCDPISGHVSLYWYRQALGQGPEFLTYFNYEAQQDKSGLPNDRFSAERPEGSISTLTIQRTEQRDSAMYRCASSYLLSQSTDTQYFGPGTRLTVL.

This clonotype has at least ten counts. J is TRBJ1-2 and V is TRBV5-5; D gene ambiguous. Trimming cost V 4 bases and J 6 bases, with 10 bases left between them. Per germline, CDR1 SGHKS and CDR2 YYEKEE (reference sequence). The length of the CDR3 is 12 residues. Here the CDR3 reads CASSDERNGYTF. Written as DNA, the CDR3 is TGTGCCAGCAGCGACGAGAGGAATGGCTACACCTTC. Filled out from reference TRBV5-5 and TRBJ1-2, the complete variable domain reads DAGVTQSPTHLIKTRGQQVTLRCSPISGHKSVSWYQQVLGQGPQFIFQYYEKEERGRGNFPDRFSARQFPNYSSELNVNALLLGDSALYLCASSDERNGYTFGSGTRLTVV.

This clonotype was found many times. This chain links TRBV6-6 with TRBJ2-1; the match to TRBD2 covers 9 bases. CDR3 length equals 14 residues. Germline CDR1 reads MNHNY; CDR2 reads SVGAGI (reference sequence). The V gene end was trimmed by 6 bases and the J gene end by 12 bases; junction bases not matched to a gene: 12. The CDR3 bases are TGTGCCAGCAGGGTCGAGCGGGGGGACAGCCCGCAGTTCTTC. It encodes CASRVERGDSPQFF.

The V call is TRBV7-3, the J call TRBJ2-5, with 8 bases matching TRBD1. This CDR3 spans 13 amino acids. Germline V lookup: CDR1 SGHTA, CDR2 FQGTGA. The J segment lost 10 bases and the V segment lost 3 bases, leaving 7 bases of the junction unmatched. The CDR3 region has the DNA TGTGCCAGCAGCTTCCAGGGGGCTACGGACCAGTACTTC. Its translation is CASSFQGATDQYF.

This clonotype appeared many times. The V gene is TRBV20-1, the J gene TRBJ2-1; D remains unclear. V shed 3 bases and J shed 7 bases, with 19 bases lying between them. Per germline, CDR1 DFQATT and CDR2 SNEGSKA (reference sequence). CDR3 length: 15 amino acids. CDR3 loop: CSARALLTIGNEQFF. In DNA form, the CDR3 reads TGCAGTGCTAGGGCCCTTCTCACGATAGGGAATGAGCAGTTCTTC.

The rearrangement uses TRBV2 and TRBJ2-7, with D possibly matching TRBD2 (6 bases). Germline CDR1 and CDR2: SNHLY and FYNNEI. There are 14 residues in the CDR3. Trimming removed 6 bases at V and 4 bases at J, with 16 bases between. In nucleotides, the CDR3 is TGTGCCAGCAGCCCAACTACCGGGACTTACGAGCAGTACTTC. As protein: CASSPTTGTYEQYF. The variable domain in full, completed from reference TRBV2 and TRBJ2-7, reads EPEVTQTPSHQVTQMGQEVILRCVPISNHLYFYWYRQILGQKVEFLVSFYNNEISEKSEIFDDQFSVERPDGSNFTLKIRSTKLEDSAMYFCASSPTTGTYEQYFGPGTRLTVT.

This clonotype was counted between two and nine times. V gene TRBV7-3 combines with J gene TRBJ2-3; 12 nucleotides align to TRBD2. V lost 2 bases, J lost 1 base, and 1 base stayed unmatched. Germline-derived CDR1 and CDR2 are SGHTA and FQGTGA. The CDR3 sequence is 16 residues long. The CDR3 here is CASSLPSGGGTDTQYF. The DNA of the CDR3 is TGTGCCAGCAGCTTACCTAGCGGGGGGGGCACAGATACGCAGTATTTT. The full variable domain, in which reference TRBV7-3 and TRBJ2-3 provide the parts outside the CDR3, is GAGVSQTPSNKVTEKGKYVELRCDPISGHTALYWYRQSLGQGPEFLIYFQGTGAADDSGLPNDRFFAVRPEGSVSTLKIQRTERGDSAVYLCASSLPSGGGTDTQYFGPGTRLTVL.

The V and J genes are TRBV28 and TRBJ2-1, with unresolved D. Trimming stripped 2 bases from V and 11 bases from J, with 19 bases between. This CDR3 contains 15 residues. Germline CDR1 and CDR2: MDHEN and SYDVKM. The CDR3 reads CASSLVAYGPFQQFF. The CDR3 DNA is TGTGCCAGCAGTTTAGTGGCATACGGGCCTTTTCAGCAGTTCTTC.

The CDR3 loop reads CSVSGSVNMNTEAFF. CDR3 coding DNA: TGCAGCGTATCAGGGTCCGTAAACATGAACACTGAAGCTTTCTTT. The gene calls are TRBV29-1 and TRBJ1-1; the D gene is possibly TRBD1 (5 bases). Trimming removed 6 bases at V and 0 bases at J, with 17 bases between. Germline CDR1 and CDR2: SQVTM and ANQGSEA. The CDR3 contains 15 residues.

This chain links TRBV5-1 with TRBJ1-1, with a weak D call TRBD1 (5 bases). Germline V gene sequence: CDR1 SGHRS, CDR2 YFSETQ. V dropped 0 bases and J dropped 11 bases, with 11 bases sitting between them. The CDR3 runs 12 residues. Written as DNA, the CDR3 is TGCGCCAGCAGCTTGGGTCCAGGGTATGCTTTCTTT. Its protein is CASSLGPGYAFF.

The rearrangement links TRBV11-3 to TRBJ2-3; the match to TRBD1 covers 8 bases. CDR1 is SGHNT, CDR2 YENEEA, per germline. The CDR3 is 17 residues long. V shed 2 bases, J shed 1 base, and the junction held 8 bases outside the gene matches. CDR3: CASSLRATGQGTDTQYF. The CDR3, as DNA: TGTGCCAGCAGCTTACGTGCCACGGGACAGGGCACAGATACGCAGTATTTT.

This clonotype was picked up a small number of times. This sequence joins TRBV4-3 and TRBJ2-2, with D tentatively TRBD2 (5 bases). V shed 0 bases and J shed 0 bases, with 11 bases lying between them. CDR3 size: 17 residues. Germline assignment: CDR1 LGHNA and CDR2 YSLEER. In DNA, the CDR3 is TGCGCCAGCAGCCAAGATTTAAAGGAGGCGAACACCGGGGAGCTGTTTTTT. Its translation: CASSQDLKEANTGELFF.

This clonotype was recorded at least ten times. The chain is built from TRBV29-1 and TRBJ2-5; TRBD2 aligns across 8 bases. V lost 6 bases to trimming and J lost 4 bases; unmatched junction nucleotides: 4. Germline V lookup: CDR1 SQVTM, CDR2 ANQGSEA. The CDR3 loop spans 12 amino acids. CDR3 nucleotides: TGCAGCGTCGCCAGCGGGAGAGAGACCCAGTACTTC. It translates to CSVASGRETQYF.

This clonotype showed up just once. A read error may produce the germline difference seen at one junction end. The chain is built from TRBV10-3 and TRBJ2-5, with D possibly matching TRBD2 (6 bases). From germline, CDR1 is ENHRY and CDR2 SYGVKD. This CDR3 has 13 residues. CDR3 nucleotide sequence: TGTGCCAGCAGTGGTGGGGGGCAAGAGACCCAGTACTTC. Its translation is CASSGGGQETQYF.

This clonotype was recorded a few times. The V call is TRBV14, the J call TRBJ1-1; no reliable D call. The CDR3 contains 14 residues. Germline CDR1 reads SGHDN; CDR2 reads FVKESK. Trimming left V 1 base short and J 4 bases short, with 10 bases between. The CDR3 here is CASSQGRYGTEAFF. CDR3 DNA: TGTGCCAGCAGCCAAGGGAGGTATGGCACTGAAGCTTTCTTT. The whole variable domain, filled in from reference TRBV14 and TRBJ1-1, reads EAGVTQFPSHSVIEKGQTVTLRCDPISGHDNLYWYRRVMGKEIKFLLHFVKESKQDESGMPNNRFLAERTGGTYSTLKVQPAELEDSGVYFCASSQGRYGTEAFFGQGTRLTVV.

DNA of the CDR3: TGTGCCAGCAGTGAACCAGTCAGGGGCTCTAATGAAAAACTGTTTTTT. It is translated as CASSEPVRGSNEKLFF. The chain carries TRBV25-1 and TRBJ1-4; TRBD1 might be the D (6 bases). V lost 2 bases, J lost 3 bases, and 13 bases lay in between. Germline V lookup: CDR1 MGHDK, CDR2 SYGVNS. The CDR3 runs 16 residues.

The sample holds many counts of this clonotype. This rearrangement joins TRBV5-6 to TRBJ2-7; 16 nucleotides match TRBD2. The CDR3 sequence is 18 residues long. Germline CDR1 is SGHDT and CDR2 is YYEEEE. V trimming: 0 bases; J trimming: 6 bases; junction bases outside the gene matches: 9. CDR3 DNA: TGTGCCAGCAGCTTGGGGACCGGGACTAGCGGGAGGGCCTCCGAGCAGTACTTC. Protein sequence: CASSLGTGTSGRASEQYF.

The J gene is TRBJ2-1, the V gene TRBV6-6; 8 bases align to TRBD2. The CDR3 is 14 amino acids. In germline, CDR1 is MNHNY, CDR2 SVGAGI (reference sequence). With 8 bases clipped from V and 6 bases from J, the junction kept 9 bases outside the gene matches. This chain's CDR3 is CASVGGGLVNEQFF. The CDR3 DNA reads as TGTGCCAGCGTCGGGGGGGGGCTGGTCAATGAGCAGTTCTTC.

This clonotype was counted at least ten times. The genes are TRBV9 and TRBJ2-7; the match to TRBD2 covers 7 bases. J was trimmed by 6 bases and V by 3 bases; bases with no gene match: 9. Germline V gives CDR1 SGDLS, CDR2 YYNGEE. The CDR3 loop spans 14 amino acids. CDR3 nucleotide sequence: TGTGCCAGCAGCGGGGGTAGCGGGCTCACCGAGCAGTACTTC. Residues: CASSGGSGLTEQYF.

V gene TRBV11-1 combines with J gene TRBJ1-1; D is unresolved. V was pared by 1 base and J by 4 bases, with 7 bases between. Germline-derived CDR1 and CDR2 are SGHAT and FQDESV (reference sequence). The CDR3 has 13 residues. As DNA, the CDR3 is TGTGCCAGCAGCTTAGTAGGTGGCACTGAAGCTTTCTTT. Protein: CASSLVGGTEAFF. The full variable domain, rest sourced from reference TRBV11-1 and TRBJ1-1, is EAEVAQSPRYKITEKSQAVAFWCDPISGHATLYWYRQILGQGPELLVQFQDESVVDDSQLPKDRFSAERLKGVDSTLKIQPAELGDSAMYLCASSLVGGTEAFFGQGTRLTVV.

The CDR3 region has the DNA TGTGCCAGTCTAGCGGGGGGGCCTAGCAATGAGCAGTTCTTC. Its translation is CASLAGGPSNEQFF. This chain uses TRBV6-6 with TRBJ2-1; the match to TRBD2 covers 12 bases. Germline trimming cut 9 bases from V and 6 bases from J; bases unmatched to any gene: 6. CDR3 length: 14 residues. CDR1 and CDR2 (germline): MNHNY, SVGAGI (reference sequence).

This clonotype was found a few times. The chain recombines TRBV4-1 with TRBJ2-3; 8 bases map to TRBD1. This CDR3 comprises 17 residues. Germline V gives CDR1 MGHRA, CDR2 YSYEKL. J gave up 2 bases and V 0 bases, and 7 bases lay outside the gene matches. The CDR3 DNA reads as TGCGCCAGCAGCCAAGACGGGACAGGATCGGCCACAGATACGCAGTATTTT. Amino acid sequence: CASSQDGTGSATDTQYF.

The rearrangement joins TRBV15 to TRBJ2-7, with TRBD1 matching over 7 bases. The V segment lost 0 bases and the J segment 4 bases; nucleotides outside the gene matches: 6. Germline V CDR1 and CDR2: LNHNV, YYDKDF (reference sequence). This CDR3 comprises 15 residues. DNA of the CDR3: TGTGCCACCAGCAGAGAGTCGGGACAGAAGTACGAGCAGTACTTC. Protein sequence: CATSRESGQKYEQYF.

The genes are TRBV7-9 and TRBJ2-1; D possibly corresponds to TRBD1 (5 bases). In germline, CDR1 is SEHNR, CDR2 FQNEAQ (reference sequence). CDR3 size: 14 residues. Trimming took 2 bases from V and 4 from J, leaving 9 bases between them. The CDR3 loop is CASSLRTGYNEQFF. CDR3 coding DNA: TGTGCCAGCAGCTTACGAACAGGATACAATGAGCAGTTCTTC.

J is TRBJ2-1 and V is TRBV11-3, with 8 bases matching TRBD2. Germline V gene lookup returns CDR1 SGHNT and CDR2 YENEEA. The CDR3 totals 15 residues. After removal of 10 bases from V and 6 bases from J, the junction contained 14 bases not matched to a gene. The CDR3: CATSGGTTPRNEQFF. The CDR3 DNA reads TGTGCCACTTCGGGGGGGACTACCCCTCGCAATGAGCAGTTCTTC.

This clonotype is medium-sized (0.01 to 0.1%) by share. The V gene is TRBV4-2, the J gene TRBJ1-3; D is unresolved. The CDR3 runs to 15 residues. The V end lost 0 bases, the J end lost 1 base, and 7 bases lay between the germline ends. Germline V CDR1 and CDR2: LGHNA, YNFKEQ. CDR3 in amino acids: CASSQDMGSGNTIYF. CDR3 nucleotides: TGTGCCAGCAGCCAAGATATGGGTTCTGGAAACACCATATATTTT.